This T cell receptor (beta chain) is drawn from a study of T cells in Graves' hyperthyroidism and ophthalmopathy. TCR beta CDR3 region amplification was performed from RNA transcripts. First-round RT-PCR of the TCR CDR3 relied on the HTBI primer set. TCRdb re-called the multiplex PCR reads through MiXCR, storing one row per CDR3 protein. Among hundreds of thousands of distinct CDR3 sequences listed, roughly 17% were seen once. V lost 7 bases, J lost 0 bases, and 14 bases lay in between. This CDR3 has 14 residues. The germline CDR1 and CDR2 sequences are SQVTM and ANQGSEA. The source of this sequence is a woman aged 25 to 39 with Graves' hyperthyroidism. Sequencing input: blood. The chain has TRBV29-1 and TRBJ2-3, with TRBD2 as a possible D gene (7 bases). CDR3 protein: CSALRGASTDTQYF. CDR3 nucleotides: TGCAGCGCCCTACGGGGGGCGAGCACAGATACGCAGTATTTT.